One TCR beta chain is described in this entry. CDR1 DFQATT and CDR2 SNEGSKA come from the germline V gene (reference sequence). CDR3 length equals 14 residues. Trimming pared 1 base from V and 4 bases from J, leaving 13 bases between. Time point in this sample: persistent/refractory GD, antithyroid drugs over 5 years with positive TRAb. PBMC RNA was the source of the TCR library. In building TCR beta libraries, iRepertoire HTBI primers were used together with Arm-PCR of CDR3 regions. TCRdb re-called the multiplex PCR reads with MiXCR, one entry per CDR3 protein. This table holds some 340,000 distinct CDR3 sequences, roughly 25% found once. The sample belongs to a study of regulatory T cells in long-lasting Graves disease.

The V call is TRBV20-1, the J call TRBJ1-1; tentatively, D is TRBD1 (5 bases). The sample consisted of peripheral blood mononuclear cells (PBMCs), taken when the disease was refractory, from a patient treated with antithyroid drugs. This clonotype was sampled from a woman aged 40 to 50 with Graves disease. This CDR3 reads CSARVGGLGTEAFF. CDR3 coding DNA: TGCAGTGCTAGAGTGGGGGGATTGGGCACTGAAGCTTTCTTT.